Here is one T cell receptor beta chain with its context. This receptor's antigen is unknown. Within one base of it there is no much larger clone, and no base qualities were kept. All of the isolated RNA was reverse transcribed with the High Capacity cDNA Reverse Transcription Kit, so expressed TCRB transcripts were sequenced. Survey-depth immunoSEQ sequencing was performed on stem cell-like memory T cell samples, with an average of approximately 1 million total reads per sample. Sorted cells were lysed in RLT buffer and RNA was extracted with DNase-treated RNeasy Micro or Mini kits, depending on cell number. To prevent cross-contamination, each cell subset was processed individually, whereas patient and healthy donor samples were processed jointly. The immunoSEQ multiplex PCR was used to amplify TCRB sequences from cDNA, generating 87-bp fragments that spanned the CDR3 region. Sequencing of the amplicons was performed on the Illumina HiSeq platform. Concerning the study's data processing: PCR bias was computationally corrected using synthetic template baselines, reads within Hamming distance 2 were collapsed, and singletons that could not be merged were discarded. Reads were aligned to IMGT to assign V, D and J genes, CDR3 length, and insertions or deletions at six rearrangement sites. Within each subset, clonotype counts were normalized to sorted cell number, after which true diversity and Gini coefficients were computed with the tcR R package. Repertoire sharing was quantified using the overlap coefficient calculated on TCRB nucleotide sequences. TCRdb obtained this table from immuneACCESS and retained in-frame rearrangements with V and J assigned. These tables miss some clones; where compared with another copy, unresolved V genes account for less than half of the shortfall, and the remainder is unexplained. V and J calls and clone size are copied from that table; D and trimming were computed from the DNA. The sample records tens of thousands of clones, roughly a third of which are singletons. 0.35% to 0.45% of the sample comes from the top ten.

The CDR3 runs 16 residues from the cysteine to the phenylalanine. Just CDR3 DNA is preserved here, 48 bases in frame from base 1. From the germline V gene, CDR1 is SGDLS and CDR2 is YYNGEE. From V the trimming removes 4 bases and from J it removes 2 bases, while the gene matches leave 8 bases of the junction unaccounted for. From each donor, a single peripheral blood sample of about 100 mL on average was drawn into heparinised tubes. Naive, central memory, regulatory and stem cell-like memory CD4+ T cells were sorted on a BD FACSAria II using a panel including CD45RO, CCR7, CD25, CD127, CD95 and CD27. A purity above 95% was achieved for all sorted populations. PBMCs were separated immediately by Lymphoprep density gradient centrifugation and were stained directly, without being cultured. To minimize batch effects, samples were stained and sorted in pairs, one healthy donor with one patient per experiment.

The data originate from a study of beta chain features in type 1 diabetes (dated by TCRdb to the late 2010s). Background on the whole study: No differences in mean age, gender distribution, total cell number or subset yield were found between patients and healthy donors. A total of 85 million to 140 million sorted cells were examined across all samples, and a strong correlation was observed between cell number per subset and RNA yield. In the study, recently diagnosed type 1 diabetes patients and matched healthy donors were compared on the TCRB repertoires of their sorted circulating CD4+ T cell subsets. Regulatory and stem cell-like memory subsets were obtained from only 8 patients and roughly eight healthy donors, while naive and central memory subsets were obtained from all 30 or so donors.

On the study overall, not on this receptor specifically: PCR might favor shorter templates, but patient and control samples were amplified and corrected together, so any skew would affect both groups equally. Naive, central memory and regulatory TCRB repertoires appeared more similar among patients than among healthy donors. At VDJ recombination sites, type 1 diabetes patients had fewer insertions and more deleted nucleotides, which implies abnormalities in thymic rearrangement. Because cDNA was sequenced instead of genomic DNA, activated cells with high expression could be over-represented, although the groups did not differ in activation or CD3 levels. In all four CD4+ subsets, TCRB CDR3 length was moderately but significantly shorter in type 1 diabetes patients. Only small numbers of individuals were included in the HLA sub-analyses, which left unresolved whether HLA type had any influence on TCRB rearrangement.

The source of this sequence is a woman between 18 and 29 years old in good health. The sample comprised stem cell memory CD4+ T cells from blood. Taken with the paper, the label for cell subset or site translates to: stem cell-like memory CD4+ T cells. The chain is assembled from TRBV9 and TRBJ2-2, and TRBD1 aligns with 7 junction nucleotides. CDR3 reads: CASSLTGAGNTGELFF. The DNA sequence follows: TGTGCCAGCAGCCTCACAGGGGCAGGTAACACCGGGGAGCTGTTTTTT.